This T cell receptor beta chain came from a study of T cells after posttransplantation cyclophosphamide. This CDR3 spans 15 amino acids. Germline CDR1 and CDR2: SGHRS and YFSETQ. After removal of 7 bases from V and 6 bases from J, the junction contained 11 bases not matched to a gene. The data were produced by immunoSEQ multiplex PCR, yet TCRdb's version contains in-frame clones alone and is incomplete. This repertoire shows under 8,500 clones, approximately 85% found once; its top ten account for around 15%. Cyclophosphamide on days +3 and +4 followed busulfan-fludarabine conditioning and a marrow graft.

This chain connects TRBV5-1 to TRBJ1-2; TRBD1 matches 11 bases. The receptor was isolated from a female patient aged 35-55 years who received an allogeneic stem cell transplant from a related donor, was CMV-positive, and had no GVHD. Some of the T cells may derive from the graft donor. The sample here was CD4+ T cells sorted from blood, taken around 1,100 days after allogeneic stem cell transplant with posttransplant cyclophosphamide. CDR3 protein: CASQRDRGFYDGYTF. CDR3 sequence (DNA): TGCGCCAGCCAACGGGACAGGGGGTTTTACGATGGCTACACCTTC. The variable domain in full, with the rest retrieved from reference TRBV5-1 and TRBJ1-2, is KAGVTQTPRYLIKTRGQQVTLSCSPISGHRSVSWYQQTPGQGLQFLFEYFSETQRNKGNFPGRFSGRQFSNSRSEMNVSTLELGDSALYLCASQRDRGFYDGYTFGSGTRLTVV.